A single sample is the source of the 20 T cell receptor beta chains below, sequenced in a study of blood T cell repertoires in COVID-19. Sequenced by immunoSEQ multiplex PCR; TCRdb stores in-frame clones only, minus some. This table has 70,000 to 95,000 clones, 80% to 90% appearing once. Sequenced sample: peripheral blood. The receptors stem from a man aged 50 or older with COVID-19, enrolled during active disease.

V is TRBV27 and J is TRBJ1-6, with 9 bases that match TRBD1. V was pared by 5 bases and J by 0 bases, with 17 bases of the junction left unmatched. The germline CDR1 and CDR2 sequences are MNHEY and SMNVEV (reference sequence). The CDR3 runs 21 residues. Here the CDR3 DNA reads TGTGCCAGCAGTCCCCCACGGGACAGGGTGAATTTCTACTCCTATAATTCACCCCTCCACTTT. It translates to CASSPPRDRVNFYSYNSPLHF.

The chain is built from TRBV7-3 and TRBJ2-2; 7 bases map to TRBD1. Germline V CDR1 and CDR2: SGHTA, FQGTGA. This CDR3 is built from 17 residues. J lost 1 base, V lost 0 bases, and 5 bases had no gene match. The CDR3 sequence is CASSLTRDSLNTGELFF. The DNA for the CDR3 is TGTGCCAGCAGCTTAACACGGGACAGCCTGAACACCGGGGAGCTGTTTTTT.

The chain links TRBV6-5 to TRBJ1-1, with D perhaps TRBD1 (6 bases). The CDR3 sequence is 13 residues long. Trimming stripped 7 bases from V and 0 bases from J, with 9 bases between. Germline V gene lookup returns CDR1 MNHEY and CDR2 SVGAGI. CDR3 sequence (DNA): TGTGCCAGCAATGGACAGCTGAACACTGAAGCTTTCTTT. This sequence encodes CASNGQLNTEAFF.

The count of this clone is one. This sequence joins TRBV5-4 and TRBJ2-6, with 8 nucleotides matching TRBD1. The CDR3 has 18 amino acids. The V segment lost 0 bases and the J segment 1 base; nucleotides outside the gene matches: 6. Looked up from germline, CDR1 is SGHNT and CDR2 is YYREEE (reference sequence). CDR3 coding DNA: TGTGCCAGCAGCTTGGCCAGGGGGCAATTATCTGGGGCCAACGTCCTGACTTTC. Its translation: CASSLARGQLSGANVLTF.

This clone was seen once. The chain carries TRBV19 and TRBJ1-3, with 7 bases aligning to TRBD1. The CDR3 contains 14 residues. CDR1 LNHDA and CDR2 SQIVND come from the germline V gene (reference sequence). Unmatched junction bases numbered 5, after V lost 7 bases and J lost 2 bases. CDR3 amino acids: CASTADRAGNTIYF. CDR3 DNA sequence: TGTGCCAGTACCGCCGACAGGGCTGGAAACACCATATATTTT.

The chain couples TRBV4-2 to TRBJ2-4; 8 nucleotides agree with TRBD1. CDR1 and CDR2 from the germline V gene are LGHNA and YNFKEQ. The V segment lost 4 bases and the J segment 0 bases; nucleotides outside the gene matches: 11. This CDR3 is built from 18 residues. The CDR3 sequence is CASSPYVRQGAAKNIQYF. In nucleotides, the CDR3 is TGTGCCAGCAGCCCGTACGTAAGGCAGGGGGCAGCCAAAAACATTCAGTACTTC.

The V and J genes are TRBV25-1 and TRBJ1-6, with D tentatively TRBD1 (6 bases). V lost 3 bases to trimming and J lost 2 bases, with 11 bases between them. CDR1 is MGHDK and CDR2 is SYGVNS in the germline V gene. This CDR3 spans 16 amino acids. CDR3 DNA: TGTGCCAGCAGTGAGCTCAAGGGGGCCTATAATTCACCCCTCCACTTT. As protein: CASSELKGAYNSPLHF.

V is TRBV11-2 and J is TRBJ2-2, with 11 bases identical to TRBD2. The CDR3 is 18 residues long. Germline loops: CDR1 SGHAT, CDR2 FQNNGV. V shed 5 bases, J shed 7 bases, and the junction held 15 bases outside the gene matches. For the CDR3, the DNA is TGTGCCAGCAGCCCCCTGGGGTTTAGCGGGGGGGCCTTCGGGGAGCTGTTTTTT. This gives the protein CASSPLGFSGGAFGELFF.

J is TRBJ2-5 and V is TRBV28; weak D call: TRBD2 (6 bases). Per the germline V gene, CDR1 is MDHEN and CDR2 is SYDVKM. The CDR3 sequence is 15 residues long. Trimming cost V 2 bases and J 2 bases, with 12 bases left between them. CDR3 DNA sequence: TGTGCCAGCAGTTTACTTGCGGGGTCGCAAGAGACCCAGTACTTC. Translated: CASSLLAGSQETQYF.

This clone was detected only once. The chain uses TRBV24-1 and TRBJ2-7, with D possibly being TRBD1 (6 bases). The CDR3 extends over 16 amino acids. V was cut by 3 bases and J by 5 bases, with 19 bases left in between. The germline CDR1 and CDR2 sequences are KGHDR and SFDVKD. This CDR3 reads CATSDPRGTSLDEQYF. The CDR3 DNA is TGTGCCACCAGTGATCCGCGAGGGACATCGTTAGACGAGCAGTACTTC.

The chain links TRBV13 to TRBJ1-5; D is undetermined. CDR1 is PRHDT, CDR2 FYEKMQ, per germline (reference sequence). V was pared by 3 bases and J by 7 bases, with 7 bases between. The CDR3 contains 12 residues. The CDR3 DNA reads TGTGCCAGCAGCTTTTATCAGCAGCCCCAGCATTTT. Residues: CASSFYQQPQHF.

The genes are TRBV3-1 (or the pseudogene TRBV3-2) and TRBJ1-1; no clear D. This CDR3 is 14 amino acids long. Germline assignment: CDR1 LGHDT and CDR2 YNNKEL (reference sequence). Trimming pared 3 bases from V and 0 bases from J, leaving 8 bases between. This CDR3 is CASSQFPMNTEAFF. Written as DNA, the CDR3 is TGTGCCAGCAGCCAGTTTCCTATGAACACTGAAGCTTTCTTT.

The chain carries TRBV18 and TRBJ2-3; 9 bases align to TRBD2. After removal of 3 bases from V and 2 bases from J, the junction contained 6 bases not matched to a gene. The CDR3 contains 16 residues. Germline V gene data show CDR1 as KGHSH and CDR2 as LQKENI. The CDR3 spells CASSPRLAGTTDTQYF. Written as DNA, the CDR3 is TGTGCCAGCTCACCGCGGCTAGCGGGGACCACAGATACGCAGTATTTT.

The V call is TRBV7-2, the J call TRBJ1-2, with D possibly matching TRBD1 (5 bases). Germline loops: CDR1 SGHTA, CDR2 FQGNSA. Trimming pared 7 bases from V and 6 bases from J, leaving 21 bases between. CDR3 size: 15 residues. The CDR3 DNA is TGTGCCAGCACCGCGCGGGACCTAGGGCGGAATGGCTACACCTTC. It yields the protein CASTARDLGRNGYTF.

The rearrangement links TRBV4-3 to TRBJ2-7, with D unclear. Trimming took off 0 bases at V and 1 base at J, with 13 bases between the two ends. The CDR3 runs 16 residues. CDR1 and CDR2 (germline): LGHNA, YSLEER. CDR3 in DNA: TGCGCCAGCAGCCAAGAATGGGCGCAGCAATCCTACGAGCAGTACTTC. Protein: CASSQEWAQQSYEQYF.

The CDR3 reads CSASGQWSGNTIYF. CDR3 in DNA: TGCAGTGCTAGTGGACAGTGGTCTGGAAACACCATATATTTT. The V gene is TRBV20-1, the J gene TRBJ1-3; weak D call: TRBD1 (6 bases). The CDR3 runs to 14 residues. The germline CDR1 and CDR2 sequences are DFQATT and SNEGSKA (reference sequence). Deletions cut 3 bases from V and 1 base from J, with 10 bases between.

The V gene is TRBV5-4, the J gene TRBJ2-3; possibly TRBD1 for D (5 bases). This CDR3 is 14 amino acids long. Germline CDR1 is SGHNT and CDR2 is YYREEE (reference sequence). The V gene lost 1 base and the J gene lost 6 bases, with 12 bases spanning the gap. The DNA of the CDR3 is TGTGCCAGCAGCTTGCATGGGGCGAAGGATACGCAGTATTTT. This gives the protein CASSLHGAKDTQYF.

The V call is TRBV15, the J call TRBJ1-5, with D unresolved. Per the germline V gene, CDR1 is LNHNV and CDR2 is YYDKDF (reference sequence). The CDR3 contains 15 residues. Trimming left V 1 base short and J 3 bases short, with 10 bases between. The DNA of the CDR3 is TGTGCCACCAGCAGAGCTCGGGGAACCAATCAGCCCCAGCATTTT. Translation: CATSRARGTNQPQHF. Full variable domain (missing parts from reference TRBV15 and TRBJ1-5): DAMVIQNPRYQVTQFGKPVTLSCSQTLNHNVMYWYQQKSSQAPKLLFHYYDKDFNNEADTPDNFQSRRPNTSFCFLDIRSPGLGDTAMYLCATSRARGTNQPQHFGDGTRLSIL.

As concerns this clone: Other DNA variants within this sample encode the same CDR3. This sequence joins TRBV5-1 and TRBJ2-1; 8 positions agree with TRBD1. CDR3 length: 15 amino acids. The germline V gene encodes CDR1 SGHRS and CDR2 YFSETQ. Losses at the gene ends were 5 bases for V and 0 bases for J; bases not matched to a gene: 4. The CDR3 region is CASSNTGGSYNEQFF. As DNA, the CDR3 is TGCGCCAGCAGTAATACAGGGGGCTCCTACAATGAGCAGTTCTTC. Together with reference TRBV5-1 and TRBJ2-1, the CDR3 gives the full variable domain: KAGVTQTPRYLIKTRGQQVTLSCSPISGHRSVSWYQQTPGQGLQFLFEYFSETQRNKGNFPGRFSGRQFSNSRSEMNVSTLELGDSALYLCASSNTGGSYNEQFFGPGTRLTVL.

The rearrangement links TRBV5-4 to TRBJ1-3; maybe TRBD1 (5 bases). Germline V gene lookup returns CDR1 SGHNT and CDR2 YYREEE (reference sequence). Trimming took off 4 bases at V and 1 base at J, with 18 bases between the two ends. This CDR3 is built from 17 residues. In DNA, the CDR3 is TGTGCCAGCAGCGGGCGGGAGGGGTTATCTTCTGGAAACACCATATATTTT. Translation gives CASSGREGLSSGNTIYF.